This T cell receptor beta chain was identified in a study of CD8 T cells in Susac syndrome. General study points: The study admitted that it had a relatively small number of individuals in its TCR sequencing and HLA analysis.

As controls, healthy donors matched for age and sex were used. Purification of the CD8+ and CD4+ T cells relied on negative isolation, and TEMRA cells underwent FACS enrichment. Details on this clonotype: The antigen is not known.

Roughly 0.45 to 1 ug RNA was reverse transcribed with random hexamers. Each CDR3 protein is one row after TCRdb ran MiXCR on the immunoSEQ multiplex PCR reads. The sample includes some 180,000 distinct CDR3 sequences, approximately 95% of them seen just once. V shed 0 bases and J shed 5 bases, with 13 bases lying between them. CDR3 length: 14 amino acids. Germline V lookup: CDR1 GTSNPN, CDR2 SVGIG (reference sequence). This sequence was found in a human donor in good health. The chain is built from TRBV30 and TRBJ2-5; D is tentatively TRBD1 or TRBD2 (5 bases each). The sequenced sample was CD4+ T cells from PBMCs. In nucleotides, the CDR3 is TGTGCCTGGAGTGTACAAGAGGGGTGGGAGACCCAGTACTTC. It codes for CAWSVQEGWETQYF.